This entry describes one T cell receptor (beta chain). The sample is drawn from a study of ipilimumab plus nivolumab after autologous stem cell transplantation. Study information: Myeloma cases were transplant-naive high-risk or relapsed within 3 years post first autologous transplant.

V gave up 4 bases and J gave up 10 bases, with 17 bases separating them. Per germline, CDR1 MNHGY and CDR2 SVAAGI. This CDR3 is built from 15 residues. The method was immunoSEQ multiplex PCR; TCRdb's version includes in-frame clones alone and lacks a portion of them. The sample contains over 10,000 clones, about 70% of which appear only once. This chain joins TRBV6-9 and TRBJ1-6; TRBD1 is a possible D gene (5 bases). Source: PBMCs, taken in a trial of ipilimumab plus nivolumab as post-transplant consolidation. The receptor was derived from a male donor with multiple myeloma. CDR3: CASSSSGEGGSPLHF. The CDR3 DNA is TGTGCCAGCAGTTCCTCGGGGGAAGGTGGCTCACCCCTCCACTTT.